This T cell receptor (beta chain) is from a study of CD8 T cells in Susac syndrome. This CDR3 is 14 amino acids long. V was cut by 5 bases and J by 8 bases, with 15 bases left in between. TCR beta from blood CD8+ and CD4+ T cells was sequenced. The multiple sclerosis controls were treatment-naive patients with relapsing-remitting disease that was stable or active. TEMRA cells underwent FACS enrichment and CD8+ and CD4+ T cells underwent negative isolation. With random hexamers, reverse transcription was performed on about 0.5 to 1 ug of RNA. With immunoSEQ multiplex PCR, TCR beta CDR3 was amplified across 54 Vbeta and 13 Jbeta. One entry per CDR3 protein results from TCRdb running MiXCR on the immunoSEQ multiplex PCR reads. Among some 260,000 distinct CDR3 sequences, more than 75% were seen once, and the ten largest hold over 0.1%.

The V call is TRBV12-3 or TRBV12-4, the J call TRBJ1-4, with D uncertain. Sequencing was performed on CD8+ T cells from PBMCs. The receptor's source is a human donor with multiple sclerosis. CDR3 DNA sequence: TGTGCCAGCAGTGGAAACATGGTGGGCGAAAAACTGTTTTTT. It is translated as CASSGNMVGEKLFF.